Only a few counts were recorded for the clone carrying this TCR beta chain. Antigen specificity is unknown. These data come from a study of blood T cells in healthy people across ages. General study points: The long-lived group displayed more naive CD4+ cells, plus higher diversity, than the aged donors did.

PCR was performed a second time for about 7 to 12 cycles using a sample-barcoded 5' primer and a J-beta primer mix. TCRdb recomputed calls from the 5' RACE reads with MiXCR, one row per CDR3 protein. The table includes over a million distinct CDR3 sequences, about 45% detected once. The CDR3 runs to 12 residues. Germline CDR1 is SQVTM and CDR2 is ANQGSEA. The germline V and J ends were trimmed by 4 bases and 4 bases, with 10 bases remaining between them. Each donor supplied about 9.6 milliliters of peripheral blood. The specimen sequenced was blood. The receptor's source is a woman aged 18-30 years in good health. This chain links TRBV29-1 with TRBJ1-2, with a weak D call TRBD1 (5 bases). The CDR3 loop is CSVGDSGYGYTF. CDR3 DNA: TGCAGCGTTGGGGACTCGGGCTATGGCTACACCTTC.